The present TCR beta chain was sequenced within a study of T cells in Graves' hyperthyroidism and ophthalmopathy. Graves' hyperthyroidism is called stable when ophthalmopathy does not progress within 18 months. PBMCs were sourced from about 10 ml fresh peripheral blood. Of note for this clonotype: The antigen remains unidentified.

Whole-study results and caveats: The majority of expanded thyroid clonotypes above 0.001 also appeared in blood.

RNA transcripts yielded amplified TCR beta CDR3 regions. The HTBI primer set drove a first-round RT-PCR of the TCR CDR3. TCRdb re-called the multiplex PCR reads through MiXCR, storing one row per CDR3 protein. The data show fewer than 550,000 distinct CDR3 sequences, 15% to 19% seen once. The sequencing sample was made of blood. The source is a woman aged 18 to 35 with Graves' hyperthyroidism.

For the CDR3, the DNA is TGCAGTGCTACTAAAAGACAGGCCCTTCTTCCTTCACCCCTCCACTTT. Translated: CSATKRQALLPSPLHF. This sequence joins TRBV20-1 and TRBJ1-6; weak D call: TRBD1 (6 bases). Germline CDR1 and CDR2: DFQATT and SNEGSKA (reference sequence). The CDR3 sequence is 16 residues long. The V end was cut by 4 bases, the J end by 9 bases, with 22 bases between.